This T cell receptor (beta chain) was documented in a study of graft-versus-host responses after intestinal transplantation. Turning to this clone: The antigen remains undetermined.

TCRdb's copy holds only in-frame clones and misses some; the assay was immunoSEQ multiplex PCR. The table includes around 100,000 clones, 85% to 95% detected once. The study's findings and limits: There were GvH clones found in recipient marrow, and some of them appeared first in ileum or blood.

CDR3 length: 17 residues. Germline values: CDR1 SGHKS, CDR2 YYEKEE (reference sequence). The J segment lost 0 bases and the V segment lost 0 bases, leaving 0 bases of the junction unmatched. This chain links TRBV5-5 with TRBJ2-1; 13 bases align to TRBD2. This TCR came from a human donor who was the organ donor for an intestinal transplant. The sample consisted of unstimulated CD8+ T cells sorted from spleen or lymph node cells, taken before transplant. The chain's CDR3 is CASSLGTSGSSYNEQFF. The CDR3 coding sequence is TGTGCCAGCAGCTTGGGGACTAGCGGGAGCTCCTACAATGAGCAGTTCTTC.